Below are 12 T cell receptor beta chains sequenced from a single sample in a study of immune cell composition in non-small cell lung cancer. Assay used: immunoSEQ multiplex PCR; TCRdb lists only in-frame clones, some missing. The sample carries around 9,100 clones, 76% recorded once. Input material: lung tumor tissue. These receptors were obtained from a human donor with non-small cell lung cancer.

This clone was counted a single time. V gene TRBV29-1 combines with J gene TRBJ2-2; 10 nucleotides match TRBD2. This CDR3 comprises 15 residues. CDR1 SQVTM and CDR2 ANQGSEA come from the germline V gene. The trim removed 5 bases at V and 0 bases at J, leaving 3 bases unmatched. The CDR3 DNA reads TGCAGCGTTCTTAGCGGGAGGACGAACACCGGGGAGCTGTTTTTT. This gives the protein CSVLSGRTNTGELFF.

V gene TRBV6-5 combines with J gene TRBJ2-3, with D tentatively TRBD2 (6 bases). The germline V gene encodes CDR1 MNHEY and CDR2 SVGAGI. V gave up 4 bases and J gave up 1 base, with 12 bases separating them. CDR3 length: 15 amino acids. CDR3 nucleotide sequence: TGTGCCAGCAGTTTGAAAGGGACTGGCACAGATACGCAGTATTTT. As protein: CASSLKGTGTDTQYF.

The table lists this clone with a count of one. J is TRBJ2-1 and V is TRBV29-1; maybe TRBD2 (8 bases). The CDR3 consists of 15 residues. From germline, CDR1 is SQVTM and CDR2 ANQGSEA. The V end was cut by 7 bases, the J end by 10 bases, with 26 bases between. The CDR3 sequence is CSAKGAGGPTQEQFF. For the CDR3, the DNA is TGCAGCGCAAAGGGGGCGGGAGGACCTACCCAAGAGCAGTTCTTC.

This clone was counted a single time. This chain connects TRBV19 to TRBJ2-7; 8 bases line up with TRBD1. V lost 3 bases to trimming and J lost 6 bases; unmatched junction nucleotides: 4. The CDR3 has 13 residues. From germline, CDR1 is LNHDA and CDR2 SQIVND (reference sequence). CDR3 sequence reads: CASSMFRGREQYF. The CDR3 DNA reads TGTGCCAGTAGTATGTTCAGGGGGCGCGAGCAGTACTTC. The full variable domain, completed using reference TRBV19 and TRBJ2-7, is DGGITQSPKYLFRKEGQNVTLSCEQNLNHDAMYWYRQDPGQGLRLIYYSQIVNDFQKGDIAEGYSVSREKKESFPLTVTSAQKNPTAFYLCASSMFRGREQYFGPGTRLTVT.

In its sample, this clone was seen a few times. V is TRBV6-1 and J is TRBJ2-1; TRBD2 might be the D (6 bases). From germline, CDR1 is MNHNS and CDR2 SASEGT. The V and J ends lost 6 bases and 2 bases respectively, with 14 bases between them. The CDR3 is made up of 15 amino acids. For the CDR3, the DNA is TGTGCCAGCAGCCTTTCTCGCGGGGCCTACAATGAGCAGTTCTTC. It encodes CASSLSRGAYNEQFF.

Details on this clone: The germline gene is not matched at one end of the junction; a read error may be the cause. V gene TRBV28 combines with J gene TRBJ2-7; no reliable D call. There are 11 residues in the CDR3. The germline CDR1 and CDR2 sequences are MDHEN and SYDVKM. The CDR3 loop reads CASSFSHEQYF. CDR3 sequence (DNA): TGTGCCAGCAGTTTCTCCCACGAGCAGTACTTC.

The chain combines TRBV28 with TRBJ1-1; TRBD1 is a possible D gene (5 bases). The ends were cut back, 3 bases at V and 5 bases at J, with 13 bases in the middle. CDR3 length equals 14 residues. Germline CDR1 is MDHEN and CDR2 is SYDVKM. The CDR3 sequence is CASSLSRGRTEAFF. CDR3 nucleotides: TGTGCCAGCAGTTTGTCGAGGGGCCGGACTGAAGCTTTCTTT.

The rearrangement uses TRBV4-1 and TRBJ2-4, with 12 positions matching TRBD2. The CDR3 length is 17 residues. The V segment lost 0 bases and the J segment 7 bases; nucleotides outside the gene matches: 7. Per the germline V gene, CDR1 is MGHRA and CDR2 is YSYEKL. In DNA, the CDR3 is TGCGCCAGCAGCCAAGATCAGTCTAGCGGGAGGGTGAACATTCAGTACTTC. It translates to CASSQDQSSGRVNIQYF.

For the CDR3, the DNA is TGTGCCAGCAGCCAAGGTGTTAGCGGGTGGTACCAAGAGACCCAGTACTTC. Encoded protein: CASSQGVSGWYQETQYF. The chain carries TRBV4-2 and TRBJ2-5; 7 positions agree with TRBD2. This CDR3 is built from 17 residues. Germline V gives CDR1 LGHNA, CDR2 YNFKEQ. Germline trimming cut 1 base from V and 0 bases from J; bases unmatched to any gene: 8.

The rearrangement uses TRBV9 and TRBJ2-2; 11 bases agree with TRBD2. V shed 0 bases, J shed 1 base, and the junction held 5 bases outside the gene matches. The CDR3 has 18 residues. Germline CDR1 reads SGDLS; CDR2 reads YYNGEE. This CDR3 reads CASSVELAGAGNTGELFF. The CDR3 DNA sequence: TGTGCCAGCAGCGTAGAACTAGCGGGGGCTGGGAACACCGGGGAGCTGTTTTTT.

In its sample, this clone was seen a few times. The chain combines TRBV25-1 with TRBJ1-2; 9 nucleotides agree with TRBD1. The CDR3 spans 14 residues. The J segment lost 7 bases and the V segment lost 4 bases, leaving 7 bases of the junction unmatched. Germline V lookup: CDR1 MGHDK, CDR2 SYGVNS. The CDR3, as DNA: TGTGCCAGCAGTGGAGGGACAGGGATCGCTGGCTACACCTTC. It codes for CASSGGTGIAGYTF.

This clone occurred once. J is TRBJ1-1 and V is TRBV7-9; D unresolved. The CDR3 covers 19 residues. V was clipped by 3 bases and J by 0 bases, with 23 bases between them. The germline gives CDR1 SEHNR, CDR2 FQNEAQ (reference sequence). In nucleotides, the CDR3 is TGTGCCAGCAGCTTTTCCGTCGGGTCGGCCTTTGCTATGAACACTGAAGCTTTCTTT. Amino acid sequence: CASSFSVGSAFAMNTEAFF. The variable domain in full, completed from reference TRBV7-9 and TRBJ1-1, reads DTGVSQNPRHKITKRGQNVTFRCDPISEHNRLYWYRQTLGQGPEFLTYFQNEAQLEKSRLLSDRFSAERPKGSFSTLEIQRTEQGDSAMYLCASSFSVGSAFAMNTEAFFGQGTRLTVV.